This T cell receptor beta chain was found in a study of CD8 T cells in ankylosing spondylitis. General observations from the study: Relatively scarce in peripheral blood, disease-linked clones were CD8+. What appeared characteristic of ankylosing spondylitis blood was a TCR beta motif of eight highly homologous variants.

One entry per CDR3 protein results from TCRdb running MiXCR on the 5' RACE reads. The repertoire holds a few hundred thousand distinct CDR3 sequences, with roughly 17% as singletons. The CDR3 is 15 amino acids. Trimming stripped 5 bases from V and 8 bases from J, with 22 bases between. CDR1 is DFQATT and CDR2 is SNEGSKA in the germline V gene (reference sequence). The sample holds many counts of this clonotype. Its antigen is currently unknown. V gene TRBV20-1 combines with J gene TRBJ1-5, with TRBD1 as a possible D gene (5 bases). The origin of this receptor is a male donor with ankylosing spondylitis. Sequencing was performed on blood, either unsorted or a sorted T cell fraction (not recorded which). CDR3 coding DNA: TGCAGTGCTTTACAACTAACGGGGGGGGTAAAGCCCCAGCATTTT. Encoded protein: CSALQLTGGVKPQHF.